This entry lists 25 T cell receptor beta chains sequenced from one sample in a study of identical twins. One entry per CDR3 protein results from TCRdb running MiXCR on the 5' RACE reads. The table shows some 590,000 distinct CDR3 sequences, with 9.6% occurring only once. A further study also used this sample, focusing on yellow fever vaccine responses in identical twins.

Sequencing was carried out using PBMCs. These receptor sequences come from a young woman in good health.

The sample holds a few counts of this clonotype. The chain couples TRBV7-2 to TRBJ2-6; possible D gene TRBD2, 7 bases. Trimming pared 1 base from V and 0 bases from J, leaving 10 bases between. The CDR3 contains 17 residues. CDR1 and CDR2 (germline): SGHTA, FQGNSA. The CDR3 here is CASSLVGGPSGANVLTF. The CDR3 DNA follows: TGTGCCAGCAGCTTAGTGGGGGGGCCCTCTGGGGCCAACGTCCTGACTTTC. The entire variable domain, with the rest obtained from reference TRBV7-2 and TRBJ2-6, is as follows: GAGVSQSPSNKVTEKGKDVELRCDPISGHTALYWYRQSLGQGLEFLIYFQGNSAPDKSGLPSDRFSAERTGGSVSTLTIQRTQQEDSAVYLCASSLVGGPSGANVLTFGAGSRLTVL.

The sample holds a few counts of this clonotype. The genes are TRBV12-3 or TRBV12-4 and TRBJ2-4; D is unresolved. The CDR3 is 16 amino acids. V dropped 3 bases and J dropped 0 bases, with 12 bases sitting between them. The CDR3 region is CASSLRKDVAKNIQYF. As DNA, the CDR3 is TGTGCCAGCAGTTTGAGGAAGGATGTAGCCAAAAACATTCAGTACTTC.

This clonotype was detected a few times. For the CDR3, the DNA is TGTGCCAGCAGTGATAATCGGGGGACCATTCAGTACTTC. Translation: CASSDNRGTIQYF. The chain employs TRBV6-1 and TRBJ2-4, with a weak D call TRBD2 (6 bases). In germline, CDR1 is MNHNS, CDR2 SASEGT. Trimming stripped 3 bases from V and 9 bases from J, with 12 bases between. The CDR3 length is 13 residues.

There are a few counts of this clonotype. The chain uses TRBV5-5 and TRBJ2-7; D is unclear. The germline CDR1 and CDR2 sequences are SGHKS and YYEKEE (reference sequence). The CDR3 extends over 12 amino acids. The V gene lost 8 bases and the J gene lost 3 bases, with 12 bases spanning the gap. CDR3 DNA: TGTGCCAGGTACATCAGGATCTACGAGCAGTACTTC. Its protein product is CARYIRIYEQYF.

The rearrangement joins TRBV6-1 to TRBJ2-5; D unresolved. Germline assignment: CDR1 MNHNS and CDR2 SASEGT. The CDR3 runs 15 residues. Trimming took off 7 bases at V and 0 bases at J, with 15 bases between the two ends. In nucleotides, the CDR3 is TGTGCCAGCACTCGTATTAGGGCGGACCAAGAGACCCAGTACTTC. As protein: CASTRIRADQETQYF.

This clonotype appeared many times. The chain carries TRBV20-1 and TRBJ2-5; 7 bases align to TRBD1. This CDR3 spans 13 amino acids. Germline loops: CDR1 DFQATT, CDR2 SNEGSKA (reference sequence). V lost 1 base, J lost 5 bases, and 4 bases stayed unmatched. CDR3 in DNA: TGCAGTGCTAGAGGACAGGGCCATGAGACCCAGTACTTC. As protein: CSARGQGHETQYF.

A single count supports this clonotype. The chain combines TRBV28 with TRBJ2-5, with D possibly being TRBD1 (6 bases). With 7 bases removed from V and 2 bases from J, the gap between germline ends came to 8 bases. The CDR3 covers 12 residues. The germline V gene encodes CDR1 MDHEN and CDR2 SYDVKM. In nucleotides, the CDR3 is TGTGCCAGCATGGGGGCTCAAGAGACCCAGTACTTC. This encodes CASMGAQETQYF.

The CDR3: CASSPRQGTTGELFF. As DNA, the CDR3 is TGTGCCAGCAGTCCAAGACAGGGGACCACCGGGGAGCTGTTTTTT. The chain recombines TRBV12-3 or TRBV12-4 with TRBJ2-2, with 8 positions matching TRBD1. This CDR3 is 15 amino acids long. Germline trimming cut 5 bases from V and 4 bases from J; bases unmatched to any gene: 6.

This sequence joins TRBV20-1 and TRBJ2-2, with a possible D match to TRBD1 (5 bases). The CDR3 is 13 residues long. Germline-derived CDR1 and CDR2 are DFQATT and SNEGSKA (reference sequence). Trimming shortened V by 1 base and J by 5 bases, and 8 bases separated the two germline ends. As DNA, the CDR3 is TGCAGTGCTAGAGCCAGGGTAACCGGGGAGCTGTTTTTT. Translating gives CSARARVTGELFF.

The gene calls are TRBV29-1 and TRBJ2-1, with D possibly matching TRBD2 (5 bases). Looked up from germline, CDR1 is SQVTM and CDR2 is ANQGSEA. The CDR3 spans 17 residues. V shed 6 bases and J shed 6 bases, with 27 bases lying between them. DNA of the CDR3: TGCAGCGTGAAGGACTTAGCCACACCGCAAGACTCCAATGAGCAGTTCTTC. Translation gives CSVKDLATPQDSNEQFF.

J is TRBJ2-7 and V is TRBV11-3; 13 nucleotides match TRBD2. The CDR3 runs 17 residues. Germline values: CDR1 SGHNT, CDR2 YENEEA. After removal of 3 bases from V and 2 bases from J, the junction contained 7 bases not matched to a gene. CDR3 nucleotides: TGTGCCAGCAGCTTTTTCGGACTAGCGGGGGCCACCTACGAGCAGTACTTC. As protein: CASSFFGLAGATYEQYF.

The rearrangement joins TRBV5-1 to TRBJ2-1, with D possibly matching TRBD1 (5 bases). This CDR3 has 16 residues. The V end was cut by 3 bases, the J end by 15 bases, with 28 bases between. CDR1 is SGHRS, CDR2 YFSETQ, per germline. As DNA, the CDR3 is TGCGCCAGCAGCTCTACCCAAAGGCCTGGAGACAGTCTTTGGTTCTTC. Its protein product is CASSSTQRPGDSLWFF.

In this sample, this clonotype turned up a few times. The chain carries TRBV29-1 and TRBJ2-5; D is possibly TRBD1 (5 bases). CDR3 length equals 12 residues. The germline CDR1 and CDR2 sequences are SQVTM and ANQGSEA. V gave up 8 bases and J gave up 5 bases, with 15 bases separating them. The DNA for the CDR3 is TGCAGCTTACAGCAGGGCGTTGAGACCCAGTACTTC. Translated, it gives CSLQQGVETQYF.

This clonotype appeared many times. The V and J genes are TRBV5-1 and TRBJ2-1; 7 nucleotides match TRBD2. The length of the CDR3 is 15 residues. J gave up 3 bases and V 4 bases, and 7 bases lay outside the gene matches. The germline CDR1 and CDR2 sequences are SGHRS and YFSETQ. This chain's CDR3 is CASSRTGTNYNEQFF. CDR3 nucleotide sequence: TGCGCCAGCAGCCGGACCGGGACTAACTACAATGAGCAGTTCTTC.

This clonotype was counted many times. This sequence joins TRBV20-1 and TRBJ1-1; perhaps TRBD1 as D (6 bases). Germline CDR1 and CDR2: DFQATT and SNEGSKA (reference sequence). V dropped 3 bases and J dropped 5 bases, with 13 bases sitting between them. This CDR3 comprises 13 residues. Written as DNA, the CDR3 is TGCAGTGCTAGTAGGGGGAGTGATACTGAAGCTTTCTTT. It specifies CSASRGSDTEAFF.

The chain joins TRBV27 to TRBJ2-3; weak D call: TRBD1 (6 bases). The V end lost 0 bases, the J end lost 5 bases, and 15 bases lay between the germline ends. The CDR3 covers 16 residues. Germline CDR1 MNHEY, CDR2 SMNVEV (reference sequence). The CDR3 nucleotides are TGTGCCAGCAGTTTATCTGGTCTGGGGGCGAAAGATACGCAGTATTTT. Translation: CASSLSGLGAKDTQYF.

The table lists this clonotype with a few counts. This chain's CDR3 is CASSEGNSYNSPLHF. The CDR3 DNA reads TGTGCCAGCAGTGAAGGGAACAGCTATAATTCACCCCTCCACTTT. V gene TRBV25-1 combines with J gene TRBJ1-6; unclear D gene. V was trimmed by 2 bases and J by 3 bases, leaving 8 bases between them. CDR1 and CDR2 from the germline V gene are MGHDK and SYGVNS. CDR3 length: 15 amino acids.

The chain couples TRBV12-3 or TRBV12-4 to TRBJ2-7, with 7 bases fitting TRBD2. Trimming at V came to 9 bases and at J to 1 base, leaving 12 bases not matched to a gene. This CDR3 contains 15 residues. DNA for the CDR3: TGTGCCAGGGGTCGGGGGGAGTGTTGGTCCTACGAGCAGTACTTC. Amino acids: CARGRGECWSYEQYF.

The gene calls are TRBV9 and TRBJ1-4; D may be TRBD1 (6 bases). The V end was cut by 0 bases, the J end by 7 bases, with 16 bases between. The CDR3 consists of 16 residues. Germline CDR1 SGDLS, CDR2 YYNGEE. CDR3: CASSVAWGAGGEKLFF. DNA for the CDR3: TGTGCCAGCAGCGTAGCCTGGGGGGCTGGTGGTGAAAAACTGTTTTTT.

This clonotype has ten or more counts. The chain links TRBV20-1 to TRBJ2-7; D is unclear. The germline gives CDR1 DFQATT, CDR2 SNEGSKA (reference sequence). The CDR3 extends over 14 amino acids. V lost 0 bases, J lost 3 bases, and 12 bases lay in between. The CDR3, as DNA: TGCAGTGCTAGAGATCTCGTATCGAACTACGAGCAGTACTTC. This gives the protein CSARDLVSNYEQYF.

In this sample, this clonotype turned up many times. The V and J genes are TRBV9 and TRBJ2-1, with a possible D match to TRBD1 (5 bases). The CDR3 spans 14 residues. Trimming took 0 bases from V and 4 from J, leaving 8 bases between them. Germline CDR1 reads SGDLS; CDR2 reads YYNGEE. The CDR3 DNA reads TGTGCCAGCAGCGTAGCGCAGGGATACAATGAGCAGTTCTTC. This encodes CASSVAQGYNEQFF.

The chain joins TRBV27 to TRBJ2-7; tentatively, D is TRBD1 (6 bases). Between the trimmed V and J ends, which lost 6 bases and 5 bases, there was a span of 23 bases. The germline CDR1 and CDR2 sequences are MNHEY and SMNVEV (reference sequence). The CDR3 has 16 amino acids. The CDR3 DNA sequence: TGTGCCAGCAGACCGTTATTCGGACAGTGGGGAAACGAGCAGTACTTC. This sequence encodes CASRPLFGQWGNEQYF.

This clonotype was counted at least ten times. This chain connects TRBV5-1 to TRBJ2-1, with 7 bases fitting TRBD1. Germline CDR1 and CDR2: SGHRS and YFSETQ. With V trimmed by 4 bases and J by 6 bases, 7 bases remained unmatched. The CDR3 is made up of 14 amino acids. The CDR3 bases are TGCGCCAGCAGCATAGGGACAGTAGGCAATGAGCAGTTCTTC. This encodes CASSIGTVGNEQFF.

This clonotype was detected only a few times. The chain recombines TRBV5-1 with TRBJ2-7; possible D gene TRBD1, 5 bases. The CDR3 contains 14 residues. Trimming stripped 4 bases from V and 0 bases from J, with 11 bases between. The V gene's germline CDR1 is SGHRS and CDR2 YFSETQ. The CDR3 DNA is TGCGCCAGCAGCATGGGGCCAAGCTCCTACGAGCAGTACTTC. It is translated as CASSMGPSSYEQYF.

The rearrangement uses TRBV4-2 and TRBJ2-5; D is uncertain. V lost 0 bases, J lost 1 base, and 6 bases lay in between. The CDR3 runs to 14 residues. CDR1 is LGHNA and CDR2 is YNFKEQ in the germline V gene. CDR3 coding DNA: TGTGCCAGCAGCCAAGAACTCCCCCAAGAGACCCAGTACTTC. Its translation: CASSQELPQETQYF.